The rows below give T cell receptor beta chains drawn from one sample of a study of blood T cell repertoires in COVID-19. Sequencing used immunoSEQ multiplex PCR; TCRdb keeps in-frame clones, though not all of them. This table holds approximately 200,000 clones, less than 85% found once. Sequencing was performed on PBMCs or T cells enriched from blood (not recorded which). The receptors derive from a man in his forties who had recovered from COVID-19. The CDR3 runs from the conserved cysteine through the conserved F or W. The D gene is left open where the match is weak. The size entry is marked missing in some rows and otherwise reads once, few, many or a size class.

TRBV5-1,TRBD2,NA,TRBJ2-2,CASSSGTSRFTGELFF,TGCGCCAGCAGCAGCGGGACTAGCAGATTCACCGGGGAGCTGTTTTTT
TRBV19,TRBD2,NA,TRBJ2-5,CASLGGASETQYF,TGTGCCAGTCTGGGAGGGGCATCAGAGACCCAGTACTTC
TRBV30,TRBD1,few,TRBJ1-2,CAWAGQFDNYGYTF,TGTGCCTGGGCGGGACAGTTCGATAACTATGGCTACACCTTC
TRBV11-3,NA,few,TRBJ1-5,CASSSGNQPQHF,TGTGCCAGCAGCTCCGGTAATCAGCCCCAGCATTTT
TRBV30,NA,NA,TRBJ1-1,CAWAGGRPNTEAFF,TGTGCCTGGGCCGGGGGACGGCCGAACACTGAAGCTTTCTTT
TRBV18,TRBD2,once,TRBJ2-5,CASSPRTSVQETQYF,TGTGCCAGCTCACCAAGGACTAGCGTGCAAGAGACCCAGTACTTC
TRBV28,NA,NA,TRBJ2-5,CASSSQQETQYF,TGTGCCAGCAGTTCACAGCAAGAGACCCAGTACTTC
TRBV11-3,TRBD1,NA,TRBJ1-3,CAFNRDRFFAGGNTIYF,TGTGCCTTCAATAGGGACAGGTTTTTCGCCGGTGGAAACACCATATATTTT
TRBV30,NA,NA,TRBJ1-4,CAWEVNREREKLFF,TGTGCCTGGGAAGTGAACAGGGAGAGAGAAAAACTGTTTTTT
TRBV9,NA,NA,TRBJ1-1,CASSVVGRGTEAFF,TGTGCCAGCAGCGTAGTTGGGAGGGGCACTGAAGCTTTCTTT
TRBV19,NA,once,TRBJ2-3,CASSEAASRIDTQYF,TGTGCCAGTAGTGAAGCGGCTAGCCGGATAGATACGCAGTATTTT
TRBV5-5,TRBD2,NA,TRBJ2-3,CASSLVGLAGVTDTDTQYF,TGTGCCAGCAGCTTGGTGGGGCTAGCGGGAGTTACAGACACAGATACGCAGTATTTT
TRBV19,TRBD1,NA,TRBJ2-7,CASRNTGGVEQYF,TGTGCCAGTAGAAATACAGGGGGCGTCGAGCAGTACTTC
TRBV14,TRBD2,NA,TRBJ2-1,CASSALVLAGFYNEQFF,TGTGCCAGCAGCGCTTTAGTACTAGCGGGGTTTTACAATGAGCAGTTCTTC
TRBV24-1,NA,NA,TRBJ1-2,CATSDASAEPSGGYTF,TGTGCCACCAGTGATGCCTCCGCGGAACCAAGTGGTGGCTACACCTTC
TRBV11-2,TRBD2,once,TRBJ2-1,CASSSDLGGRNYNEQFF,TGTGCCAGCAGCTCCGACCTTGGCGGGAGGAACTACAATGAGCAGTTCTTC
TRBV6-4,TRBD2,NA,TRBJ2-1,CASSGGRDNEQFF,TGTGCCAGCAGTGGCGGGAGGGACAATGAGCAGTTCTTC
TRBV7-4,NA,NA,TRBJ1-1,CASSPLRRDTEAFF,TGTGCCAGCAGTCCCCTTCGCCGGGACACTGAAGCTTTCTTT
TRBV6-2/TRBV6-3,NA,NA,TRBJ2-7,CASSYDRTQTPYYEQYF,TGTGCCAGCAGTTATGACAGGACTCAGACTCCCTACTACGAGCAGTACTTC
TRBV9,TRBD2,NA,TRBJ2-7,CASSAGLARSYEQYF,TGTGCCAGCAGCGCAGGACTAGCACGATCCTACGAGCAGTACTTC
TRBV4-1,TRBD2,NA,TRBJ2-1,CASSPTTSGGYNEQFF,TGCGCCAGCAGCCCCACCACTAGCGGGGGCTACAATGAGCAGTTCTTC
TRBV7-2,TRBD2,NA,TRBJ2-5,CASSQSGIQETQYF,TGTGCCAGCAGCCAAAGCGGGATCCAAGAGACCCAGTACTTC
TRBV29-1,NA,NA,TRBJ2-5,CSVEDLQARETQYF,TGCAGCGTTGAAGATCTACAGGCAAGGGAGACCCAGTACTTC
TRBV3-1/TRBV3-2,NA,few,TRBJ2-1,CASSQEFPGEDNEQFF,TGTGCCAGCAGCCAAGAGTTCCCGGGGGAGGACAATGAGCAGTTCTTC
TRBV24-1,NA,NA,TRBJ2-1,CATSDPPGGSNEQFF,TGTGCCACCAGTGATCCCCCGGGCGGGTCCAATGAGCAGTTCTTC
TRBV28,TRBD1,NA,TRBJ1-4,CASSTSGQGNEKLFF,TGTGCCAGCAGTACCTCGGGACAGGGCAATGAAAAACTGTTTTTT
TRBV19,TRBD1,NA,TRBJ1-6,CASSMRTGSYNSPLHF,TGTGCCAGTAGTATGCGGACAGGATCTTATAATTCACCCCTCCACTTT
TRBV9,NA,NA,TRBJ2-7,CASSVGHLDYEQYF,TGTGCCAGCAGCGTAGGACACCTGGACTACGAGCAGTACTTC
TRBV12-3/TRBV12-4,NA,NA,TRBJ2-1,CASSSSNTNEQFF,TGTGCCAGCAGTTCCTCCAACACGAATGAGCAGTTCTTC
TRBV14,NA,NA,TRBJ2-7,CASSQDQGPGQYF,TGTGCCAGCAGCCAAGATCAGGGGCCGGGGCAGTACTTC
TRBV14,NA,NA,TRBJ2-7,CASSTPGHYSYEQYF,TGTGCCAGCAGCACACCCGGACACTACTCCTACGAGCAGTACTTC
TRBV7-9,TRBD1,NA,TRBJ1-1,CASSPGQGNSPNTEAFF,TGTGCCAGCAGCCCGGGACAGGGGAATTCCCCGAACACTGAAGCTTTCTTT
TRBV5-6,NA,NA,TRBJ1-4,CASSFGDEKLFF,TGTGCCAGCAGCTTCGGAGACGAAAAACTGTTTTTT
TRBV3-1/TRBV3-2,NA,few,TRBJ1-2,CASSHLQGLYGYTF,TGTGCCAGCAGCCACCTCCAGGGGCTCTATGGCTACACCTTC
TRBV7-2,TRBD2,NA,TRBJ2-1,CASSLGISGSDEQFF,TGTGCCAGCAGCTTAGGGATTAGCGGGAGCGATGAGCAGTTCTTC
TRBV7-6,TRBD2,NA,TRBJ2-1,CASSAGGVPYNEQFF,TGTGCCAGCAGCGCGGGGGGGGTGCCCTACAATGAGCAGTTCTTC
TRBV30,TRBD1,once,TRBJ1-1,CAWSVWDRGRSGTEAFF,TGTGCCTGGAGTGTGTGGGACAGGGGGCGTTCGGGCACTGAAGCTTTCTTT
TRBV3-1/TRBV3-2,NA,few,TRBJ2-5,CASSQDLRKTQYF,TGTGCCAGCAGCCAAGATCTCAGAAAGACCCAGTACTTC
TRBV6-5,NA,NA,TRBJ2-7,CASSYEGRRAGYEQYF,TGTGCCAGCAGTTACGAGGGGAGGAGGGCCGGATACGAGCAGTACTTC
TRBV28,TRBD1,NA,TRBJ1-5,CASSPQGSNQPQHF,TGTGCCAGCAGTCCACAGGGGAGCAATCAGCCCCAGCATTTT
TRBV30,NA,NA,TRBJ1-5,CAWSVASGNQPQHF,TGTGCCTGGAGTGTAGCCTCCGGGAATCAGCCCCAGCATTTT
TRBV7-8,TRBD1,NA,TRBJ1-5,CASSSMTGYSNQPQHF,TGTGCCAGCAGCTCTATGACAGGGTATAGCAATCAGCCCCAGCATTTT
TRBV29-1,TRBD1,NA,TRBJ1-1,CSVVTGAQRAFF,TGCAGCGTTGTGACAGGGGCGCAGAGAGCTTTCTTT
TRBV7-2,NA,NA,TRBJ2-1,CASSLLGGGLDEQFF,TGTGCCAGCAGCTTATTAGGGGGAGGGTTAGATGAGCAGTTCTTC
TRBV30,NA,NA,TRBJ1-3,CAWSVQMGSRNTIYF,TGTGCCTGGAGTGTACAGATGGGCAGCAGAAACACCATATATTTT
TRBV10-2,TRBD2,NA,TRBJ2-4,CASSPGLANHLAKNIQYF,TGCGCCAGCAGTCCGGGACTAGCCAACCACCTAGCCAAAAACATTCAGTACTTC
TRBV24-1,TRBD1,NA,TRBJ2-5,CATSDPTQGAQLETQYF,TGTGCCACCAGTGATCCCACACAGGGGGCCCAACTCGAGACCCAGTACTTC
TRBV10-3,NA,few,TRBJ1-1,CAISEEVGTEAFF,TGTGCCATCAGTGAGGAGGTTGGGACTGAAGCTTTCTTT
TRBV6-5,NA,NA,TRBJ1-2,CASSPELFQVDGYTF,TGTGCCAGCAGTCCCGAGTTGTTTCAGGTCGATGGCTACACCTTC
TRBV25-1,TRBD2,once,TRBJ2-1,CASRGLAGNEQFF,TGTGCCAGCAGGGGACTAGCGGGCAATGAGCAGTTCTTC